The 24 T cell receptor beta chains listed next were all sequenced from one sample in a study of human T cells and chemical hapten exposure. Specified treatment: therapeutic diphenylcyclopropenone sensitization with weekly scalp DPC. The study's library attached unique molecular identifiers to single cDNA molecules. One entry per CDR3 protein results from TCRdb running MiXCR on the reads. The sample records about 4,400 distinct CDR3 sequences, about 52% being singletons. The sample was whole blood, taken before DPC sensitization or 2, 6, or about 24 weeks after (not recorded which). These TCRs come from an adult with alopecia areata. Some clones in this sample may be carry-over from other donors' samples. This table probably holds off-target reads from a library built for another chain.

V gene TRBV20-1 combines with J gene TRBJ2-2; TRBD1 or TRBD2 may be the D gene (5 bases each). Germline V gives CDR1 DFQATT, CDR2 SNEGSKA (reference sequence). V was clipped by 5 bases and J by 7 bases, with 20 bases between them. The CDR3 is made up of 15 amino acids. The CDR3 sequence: CSAYPRDVILGELFF. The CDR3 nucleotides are TGCAGTGCTTACCCCCGGGACGTTATTCTCGGGGAGCTGTTTTTT.

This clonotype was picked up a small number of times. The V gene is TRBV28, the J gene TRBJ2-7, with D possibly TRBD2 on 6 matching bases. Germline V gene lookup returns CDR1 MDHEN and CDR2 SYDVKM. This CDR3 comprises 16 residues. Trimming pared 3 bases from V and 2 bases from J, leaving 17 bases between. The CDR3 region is CASSFALRERTYEQYF. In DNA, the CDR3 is TGTGCCAGCAGTTTTGCCCTCCGGGAGAGGACCTACGAGCAGTACTTC.

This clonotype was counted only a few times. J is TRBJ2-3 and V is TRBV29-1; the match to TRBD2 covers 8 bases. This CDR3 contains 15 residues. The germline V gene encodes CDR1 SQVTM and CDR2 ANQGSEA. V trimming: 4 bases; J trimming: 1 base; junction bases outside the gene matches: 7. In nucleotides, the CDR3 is TGCAGCGTTGTTTTTGGTAGCGGGGGCACAGATACGCAGTATTTT. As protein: CSVVFGSGGTDTQYF.

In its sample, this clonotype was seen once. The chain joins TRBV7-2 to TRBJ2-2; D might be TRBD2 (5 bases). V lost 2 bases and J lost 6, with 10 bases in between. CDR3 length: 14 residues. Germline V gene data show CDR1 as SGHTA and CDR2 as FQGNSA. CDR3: CASSLTTTPGELFF. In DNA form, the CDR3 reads TGTGCCAGCAGCTTAACGACTACACCCGGGGAGCTGTTTTTT.

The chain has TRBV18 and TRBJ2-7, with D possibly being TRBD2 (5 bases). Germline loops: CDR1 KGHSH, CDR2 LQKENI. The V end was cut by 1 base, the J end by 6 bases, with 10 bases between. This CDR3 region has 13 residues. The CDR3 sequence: CASSPLAAGEQYF. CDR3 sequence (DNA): TGTGCCAGCTCACCACTCGCGGCGGGCGAGCAGTACTTC.

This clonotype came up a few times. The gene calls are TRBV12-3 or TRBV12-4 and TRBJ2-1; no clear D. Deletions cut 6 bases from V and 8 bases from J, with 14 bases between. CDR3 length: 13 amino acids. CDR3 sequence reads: CASRDGRGDEQFF. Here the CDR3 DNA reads TGTGCCAGCAGGGATGGACGTGGGGATGAGCAGTTCTTC.

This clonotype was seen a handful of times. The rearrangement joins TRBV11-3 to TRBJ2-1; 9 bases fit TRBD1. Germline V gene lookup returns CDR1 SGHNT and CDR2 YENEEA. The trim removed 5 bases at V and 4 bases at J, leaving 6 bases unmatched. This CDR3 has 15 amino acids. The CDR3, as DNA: TGTGCCAGCAGCCGGGGACAGGGCCTGTACAATGAGCAGTTCTTC. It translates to CASSRGQGLYNEQFF.

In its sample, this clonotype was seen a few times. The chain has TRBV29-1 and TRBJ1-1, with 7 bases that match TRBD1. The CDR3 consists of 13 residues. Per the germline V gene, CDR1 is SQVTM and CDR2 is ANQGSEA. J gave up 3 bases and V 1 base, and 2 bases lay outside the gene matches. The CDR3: CSVEAGGHTEAFF. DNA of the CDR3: TGCAGCGTTGAAGCAGGGGGGCACACTGAAGCTTTCTTT.

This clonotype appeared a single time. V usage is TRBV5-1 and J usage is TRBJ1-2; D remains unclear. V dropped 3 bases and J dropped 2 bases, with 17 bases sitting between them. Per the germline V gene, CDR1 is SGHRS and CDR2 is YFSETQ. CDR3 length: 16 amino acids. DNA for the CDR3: TGCGCCAGCAGCTCGCGTTGGACGGACGGGAACTATGGCTACACCTTC. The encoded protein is CASSSRWTDGNYGYTF.

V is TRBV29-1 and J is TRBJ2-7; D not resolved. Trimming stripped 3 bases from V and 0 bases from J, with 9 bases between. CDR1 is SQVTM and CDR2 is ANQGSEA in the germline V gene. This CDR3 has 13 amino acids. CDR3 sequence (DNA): TGCAGCGTTGACTTGGATAACTCCTACGAGCAGTACTTC. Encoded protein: CSVDLDNSYEQYF.

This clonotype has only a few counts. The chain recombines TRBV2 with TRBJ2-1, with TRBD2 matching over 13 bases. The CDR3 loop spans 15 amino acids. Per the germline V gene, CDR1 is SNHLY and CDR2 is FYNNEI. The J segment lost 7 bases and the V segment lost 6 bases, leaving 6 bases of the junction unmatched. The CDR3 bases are TGTGCCAGCAGGGCCGGGACTAGCGGGACGAATGAGCAGTTCTTC. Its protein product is CASRAGTSGTNEQFF.

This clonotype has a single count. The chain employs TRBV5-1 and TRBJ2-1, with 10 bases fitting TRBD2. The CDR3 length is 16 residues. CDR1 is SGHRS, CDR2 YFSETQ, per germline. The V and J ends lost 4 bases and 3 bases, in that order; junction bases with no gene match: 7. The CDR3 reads CASSPITSGVYNEQFF. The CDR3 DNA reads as TGCGCCAGCAGCCCCATAACTAGCGGGGTCTACAATGAGCAGTTCTTC.

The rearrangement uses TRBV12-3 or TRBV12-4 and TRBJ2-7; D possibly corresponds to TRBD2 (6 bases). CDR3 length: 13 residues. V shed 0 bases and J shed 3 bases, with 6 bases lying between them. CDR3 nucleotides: TGTGCCAGCAGTTTAGCGCGGGGCTACGAGCAGTACTTC. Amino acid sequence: CASSLARGYEQYF.

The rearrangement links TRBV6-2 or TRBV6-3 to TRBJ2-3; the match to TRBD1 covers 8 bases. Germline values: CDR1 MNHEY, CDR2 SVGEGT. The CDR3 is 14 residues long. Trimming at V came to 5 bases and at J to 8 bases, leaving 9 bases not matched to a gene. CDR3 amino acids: CASSPPDRGGTQYF. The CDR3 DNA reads TGTGCCAGCAGTCCCCCAGACAGGGGAGGTACGCAGTATTTT.

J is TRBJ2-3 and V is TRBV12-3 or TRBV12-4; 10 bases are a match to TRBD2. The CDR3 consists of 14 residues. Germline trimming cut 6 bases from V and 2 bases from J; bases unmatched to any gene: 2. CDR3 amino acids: CASSLAGATDTQYF. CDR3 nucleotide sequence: TGTGCCAGCAGCCTAGCGGGGGCCACAGATACGCAGTATTTT.

In DNA, the CDR3 is TGCAGCGTTGAGGAGAGGGGTAATCCTAGCACAGATACGCAGTATTTT. This translates into CSVEERGNPSTDTQYF. This chain joins TRBV29-1 and TRBJ2-3, with D possibly being TRBD1 or TRBD2 (5 bases each). The V gene lost 3 bases and the J gene lost 0 bases, with 16 bases spanning the gap. CDR1 is SQVTM, CDR2 ANQGSEA, per germline. CDR3 length: 16 amino acids.

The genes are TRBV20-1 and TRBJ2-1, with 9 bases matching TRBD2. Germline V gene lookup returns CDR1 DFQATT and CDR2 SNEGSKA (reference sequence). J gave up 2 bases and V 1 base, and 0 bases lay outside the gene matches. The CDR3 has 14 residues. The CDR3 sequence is CSARGLAAYNEQFF. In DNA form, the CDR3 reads TGCAGTGCTAGAGGACTAGCGGCCTACAATGAGCAGTTCTTC.

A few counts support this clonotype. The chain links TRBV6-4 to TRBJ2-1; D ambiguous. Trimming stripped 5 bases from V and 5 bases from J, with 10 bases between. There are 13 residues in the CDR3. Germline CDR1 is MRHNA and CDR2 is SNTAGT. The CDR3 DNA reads TGTGCCAGCAGTCGTTGGGCAAACAATGAGCAGTTCTTC. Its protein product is CASSRWANNEQFF.

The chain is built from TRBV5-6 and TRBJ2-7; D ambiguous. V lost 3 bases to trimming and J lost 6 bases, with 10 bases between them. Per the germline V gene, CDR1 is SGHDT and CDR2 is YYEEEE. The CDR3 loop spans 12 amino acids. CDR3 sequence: CASSSTFGEQYF. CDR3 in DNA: TGTGCCAGCAGCTCGACTTTCGGCGAGCAGTACTTC.

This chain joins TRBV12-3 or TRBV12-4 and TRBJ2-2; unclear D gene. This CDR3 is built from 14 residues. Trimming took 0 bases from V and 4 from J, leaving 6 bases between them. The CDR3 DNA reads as TGTGCCAGCAGTTTAGCACGGCGCACCGGGGAGCTGTTTTTT. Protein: CASSLARRTGELFF.

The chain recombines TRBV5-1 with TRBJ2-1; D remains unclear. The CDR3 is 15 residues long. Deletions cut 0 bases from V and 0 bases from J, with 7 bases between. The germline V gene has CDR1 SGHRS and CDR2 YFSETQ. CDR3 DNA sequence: TGCGCCAGCAGCTTGGGTTCGAGCTCCTACAATGAGCAGTTCTTC. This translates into CASSLGSSSYNEQFF.

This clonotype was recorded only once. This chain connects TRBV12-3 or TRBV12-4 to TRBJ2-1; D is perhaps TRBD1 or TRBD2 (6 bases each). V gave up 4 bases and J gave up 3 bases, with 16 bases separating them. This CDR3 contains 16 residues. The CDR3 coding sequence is TGTGCCAGCAGTTCTGAGGGGGGCTTACTCTACAATGAGCAGTTCTTC. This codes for CASSSEGGLLYNEQFF.

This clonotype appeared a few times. CDR3 DNA sequence: TGTGCCAGCTCACCACGACAGAGCTCTGGGGCCAACGTCCTGACTTTC. It specifies CASSPRQSSGANVLTF. The V call is TRBV18, the J call TRBJ2-6; D perhaps matches TRBD1 (5 bases). CDR3 length equals 16 residues. Per germline, CDR1 KGHSH and CDR2 LQKENI. V was clipped by 1 base and J by 0 bases, with 7 bases between them.

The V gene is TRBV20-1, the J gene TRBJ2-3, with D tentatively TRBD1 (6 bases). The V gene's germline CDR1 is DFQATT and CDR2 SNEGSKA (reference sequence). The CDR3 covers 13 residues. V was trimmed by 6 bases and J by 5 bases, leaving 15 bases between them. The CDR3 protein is CSAPAHRVDTQYF. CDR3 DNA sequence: TGCAGTGCCCCTGCCCACAGGGTAGATACGCAGTATTTT.